The clone carrying this TCR beta chain was recorded only once. Its antigen is as yet unknown. The sample is drawn from a study of T cell responses to AZD1222 COVID-19 vaccine. Points from the study as a whole: Epitopes outside B.1.351 and B.1.1.7 mutated regions reportedly drew nearly half of spike TCRs. Females made up more of the donors, who were largely white British, and clonal diversity may have come out too low. Along spike, vaccine-associated CD4 TCRs were found throughout, with dominance at 160-218 and 743-854. Only a handful of AZD1222 recipients tested seropositive at baseline.

The CDR3 consists of 17 residues. Losses at the gene ends were 4 bases for V and 2 bases for J; bases not matched to a gene: 10. Germline V gene data show CDR1 as SGHRS and CDR2 as YFSETQ. TCRdb's table, derived via immunoSEQ multiplex PCR, lists solely in-frame clones and lacks some. The sample carries some 150,000 clones, under 95% recorded once. This TCR was recovered from an adult in good health. The rearrangement joins TRBV5-1 to TRBJ2-3; 10 nucleotides agree with TRBD2. The sample was peripheral blood, taken on day 0 of MenACWY control vaccination. In DNA, the CDR3 is TGCGCCAGCAGCGGCGCGGCTAGCGGGAGCCTCACAGATACGCAGTATTTT. This encodes CASSGAASGSLTDTQYF.